The 19 T cell receptor beta chains in this list originate from one sample, sequenced in a study of CD8+ T cells in alopecia areata. Treatment given: oral pan-JAK inhibitor, 5-10 mg twice daily. Sequencing used cDNA as its template, made by extracting RNA and reverse transcribing it. Sequencing was performed with immunoSEQ multiplex PCR; in TCRdb, only in-frame clones are kept and a portion is missing. The sample contains some 110,000 clones, around 53% of which appear only once. The sequencing here drew on CD8+ T cells sorted from blood, taken at week 24, from a patient treated with tofacitinib. The origin of the receptors is a human donor with alopecia areata.

The genes are TRBV19 and TRBJ1-1; D gene unclear. Per the germline V gene, CDR1 is LNHDA and CDR2 is SQIVND (reference sequence). There are 14 residues in the CDR3. The V and J ends lost 3 bases and 3 bases respectively, with 11 bases between them. The CDR3 here is CASSISHAYTEAFF. The CDR3 nucleotides read TGTGCCAGTAGTATTTCGCACGCATACACTGAAGCTTTCTTT.

The chain employs TRBV5-1 and TRBJ2-7; D gene unclear. The CDR3 spans 14 residues. Germline V CDR1 and CDR2: SGHRS, YFSETQ. The V end lost 1 base, the J end lost 2 bases, and 10 bases lay between the germline ends. CDR3 nucleotides: TGCGCCAGCAGCTTGTTGAAGGAGACCTACGAGCAGTACTTC. Its translation is CASSLLKETYEQYF. The full variable domain, its missing parts supplied by reference TRBV5-1 and TRBJ2-7, is KAGVTQTPRYLIKTRGQQVTLSCSPISGHRSVSWYQQTPGQGLQFLFEYFSETQRNKGNFPGRFSGRQFSNSRSEMNVSTLELGDSALYLCASSLLKETYEQYFGPGTRLTVT.

The gene calls are TRBV30 and TRBJ2-2; D may correspond to TRBD1 or TRBD2 (6 bases each). Looked up from germline, CDR1 is GTSNPN and CDR2 is SVGIG (reference sequence). V shed 4 bases and J shed 5 bases, with 11 bases lying between them. There are 13 residues in the CDR3. The CDR3 DNA follows: TGTGCCTGGACGGGGGCGCGGACCGGGGAGCTGTTTTTT. Its translation: CAWTGARTGELFF.

This rearrangement joins TRBV5-6 to TRBJ2-7; D unclear. V was pared by 4 bases and J by 2 bases, with 13 bases between. CDR1 is SGHDT and CDR2 is YYEEEE in the germline V gene. CDR3 length: 14 amino acids. CDR3 coding DNA: TGTGCCAGCAGCGGGAACCTCCTACCCTACGAGCAGTACTTC. This codes for CASSGNLLPYEQYF.

This chain connects TRBV2 to TRBJ1-2; no definite D call. Germline V gives CDR1 SNHLY, CDR2 FYNNEI. The CDR3 contains 14 residues. The V gene lost 2 bases and the J gene lost 4 bases, with 11 bases spanning the gap. The CDR3 sequence: CASSEYLTVYGYTF. CDR3 coding DNA: TGTGCCAGCAGTGAATATCTCACAGTCTATGGCTACACCTTC.

The V and J genes are TRBV9 and TRBJ2-3; 9 bases agree with TRBD1. The V gene's germline CDR1 is SGDLS and CDR2 YYNGEE. The CDR3 covers 14 residues. V dropped 1 base and J dropped 4; count of bases not matched to a gene: 1. The CDR3 DNA is TGTGCCAGCAGCGTATACAGGGGGCCAGATACGCAGTATTTT. The encoded protein is CASSVYRGPDTQYF.

V and J are TRBV29-1 and TRBJ2-1; D may be TRBD1 or TRBD2 (6 bases each). The CDR3 has 14 amino acids. Germline V gene lookup returns CDR1 SQVTM and CDR2 ANQGSEA. Trimming stripped 4 bases from V and 2 bases from J, with 12 bases between. Written as DNA, the CDR3 is TGCAGCGTTGCCGAGGAGGGGGCCTACAATGAGCAGTTCTTC. Its protein is CSVAEEGAYNEQFF.

This chain connects TRBV14 to TRBJ2-5, with 8 bases identical to TRBD1. The CDR3 covers 18 residues. Germline CDR1 and CDR2: SGHDN and FVKESK. V lost 0 bases to trimming and J lost 3 bases; unmatched junction nucleotides: 12. This CDR3 is CASSQEEDRVWGKETQYF. In DNA, the CDR3 is TGTGCCAGCAGCCAAGAAGAGGACAGGGTGTGGGGGAAAGAGACCCAGTACTTC.

The chain carries TRBV7-9 and TRBJ2-1; D not certain. From germline, CDR1 is SEHNR and CDR2 FQNEAQ (reference sequence). Trimming removed 3 bases at V and 3 bases at J, with 18 bases between. The CDR3 loop spans 17 amino acids. CDR3 sequence (DNA): TGTGCCAGCAGCTTGGAGTTCGACACGTTAGACTACAATGAGCAGTTCTTC. It encodes CASSLEFDTLDYNEQFF.

J is TRBJ2-1 and V is TRBV15; the match to TRBD1 covers 8 bases. The V segment lost 6 bases and the J segment 5 bases; nucleotides outside the gene matches: 3. The CDR3 runs to 13 residues. Per the germline V gene, CDR1 is LNHNV and CDR2 is YYDKDF (reference sequence). Written as DNA, the CDR3 is TGTGCCACCAGACCGGGACAGGACAATGAGCAGTTCTTC. Translation gives CATRPGQDNEQFF.

The gene calls are TRBV7-2 and TRBJ1-1; a possible D gene is TRBD1 (5 bases). Germline loops: CDR1 SGHTA, CDR2 FQGNSA. This CDR3 is 16 amino acids long. V was pared by 1 base and J by 0 bases, with 12 bases between. The CDR3 sequence: CASSLDVGPMNTEAFF. CDR3 DNA: TGTGCCAGCAGCTTAGACGTGGGACCTATGAACACTGAAGCTTTCTTT.

This clone has only a few counts. The chain recombines TRBV27 with TRBJ2-1, with unresolved D. Trimming cost V 3 bases and J 4 bases, with 10 bases left between them. The CDR3 is 14 amino acids. The germline CDR1 and CDR2 sequences are MNHEY and SMNVEV (reference sequence). The CDR3 DNA reads TGTGCCAGCAGTTTCGCAGGTCAATACAATGAGCAGTTCTTC. Encoded protein: CASSFAGQYNEQFF.

The rearrangement links TRBV12-5 to TRBJ1-2, with D possibly TRBD1 on 6 matching bases. Germline V gene sequence: CDR1 LGHNT, CDR2 FRNRAP. V was clipped by 8 bases and J by 8 bases, with 21 bases between them. The CDR3 runs 14 residues. The CDR3 coding sequence is TGTGCTAGTTATCCGATGACCGGGACAACCGGCTACACCTTC. Its protein product is CASYPMTGTTGYTF.

This clone was detected a few times. Other DNA variants within this sample encode the same CDR3. This chain joins TRBV30 and TRBJ2-7; 7 bases line up with TRBD1. The CDR3 contains 13 residues. V was clipped by 0 bases and J by 6 bases; unmatched bases: 5. Germline CDR1 reads GTSNPN; CDR2 reads SVGIG (reference sequence). CDR3 in DNA: TGTGCCTGGAGTGTCCAGGGGGAAGGCGAGCAGTACTTC. It codes for CAWSVQGEGEQYF.

V usage is TRBV7-9 and J usage is TRBJ2-7; D is unresolved. CDR3 length: 13 residues. V shed 4 bases and J shed 3 bases, with 10 bases lying between them. CDR1 and CDR2 (germline): SEHNR, FQNEAQ (reference sequence). CDR3 in DNA: TGTGCCAGCAGCTGGTCGACGGGCTACGAGCAGTACTTC. Protein sequence: CASSWSTGYEQYF.

This clone was found a few times. The chain couples TRBV6-4 to TRBJ2-1; 11 nucleotides agree with TRBD2. There are 15 residues in the CDR3. Per germline, CDR1 MRHNA and CDR2 SNTAGT. Trimming took 5 bases from V and 7 from J; bases not matched to a gene: 7. The CDR3 loop reads CASSKTSGGGNEQFF. The CDR3 DNA reads TGTGCCAGCAGTAAAACTAGCGGGGGAGGAAATGAGCAGTTCTTC.

The chain joins TRBV7-9 to TRBJ2-1, with D unresolved. Germline V gives CDR1 SEHNR, CDR2 FQNEAQ (reference sequence). The CDR3 is 11 residues long. V dropped 6 bases and J dropped 8 bases, with 8 bases sitting between them. CDR3 bases: TGTGCCAGCAGGACTTGGGATGAGCAGTTCTTC. It yields the protein CASRTWDEQFF.

The V and J genes are TRBV11-2 and TRBJ2-7; D is uncertain. Germline V gene sequence: CDR1 SGHAT, CDR2 FQNNGV. The CDR3 runs 13 residues. V lost 1 base and J lost 0, with 4 bases in between. CDR3 loop: CASSLGISYEQYF. Written as DNA, the CDR3 is TGTGCCAGCAGCTTAGGGATCTCCTACGAGCAGTACTTC.

CDR3 DNA sequence: TGTGCCAGCAGCTTTGGTTTGCCAAGTAGCAATCAGCCCCAGCATTTT. It yields the protein CASSFGLPSSNQPQHF. V is TRBV13 and J is TRBJ1-5; D remains unclear. The germline V gene has CDR1 PRHDT and CDR2 FYEKMQ (reference sequence). Trimming removed 3 bases at V and 0 bases at J, with 12 bases between. The CDR3 is made up of 16 amino acids. Variable domain in full (rest from reference TRBV13 and TRBJ1-5): AAGVIQSPRHLIKEKRETATLKCYPIPRHDTVYWYQQGPGQDPQFLISFYEKMQSDKGSIPDRFSAQQFSDYHSELNMSSLELGDSALYFCASSFGLPSSNQPQHFGDGTRLSIL.